This T cell receptor (beta chain) was identified during a study of T-cell memory formation after mild COVID-19. Study details: There were largely donor-specific TCR clusters.

The table lists this clonotype with a few counts. Its specificity is not known. Whole-study findings and limits: Nothing confirmed that second-wave clones peaking on day 37 were specific for SARS-CoV-2. Detection of some responders pre-infection suggested pre-existing cross-reactive memory T cells participated.

TCR alpha and TCR beta cDNA libraries carrying sample barcodes and UMIs were produced by 5'RACE using constant-segment primers. TCRdb reprocessed the 5' RACE reads via MiXCR and lists one record per CDR3 protein. The repertoire includes 180,000 or so distinct CDR3 sequences, 9.5% to 13% of them detected once, and around 3.8% sits in the top ten. CDR1 and CDR2 (germline): ENHRY, SYGVKD. Losses at the gene ends were 6 bases for V and 0 bases for J; bases not matched to a gene: 6. The CDR3 covers 15 residues. Sequences were obtained from PBMCs or a T cell subset sorted from them (not recorded which). This receptor was taken from a man younger than 30 who had mild COVID-19 (a few samples of this study predate the infection). Cell type and time point are not known. This rearrangement joins TRBV10-3 to TRBJ2-3; 7 bases match TRBD2. The CDR3 region is CAISYGGSSTDTQYF. The CDR3 DNA reads as TGTGCCATCAGCTACGGGGGGTCTAGCACAGATACGCAGTATTTT.